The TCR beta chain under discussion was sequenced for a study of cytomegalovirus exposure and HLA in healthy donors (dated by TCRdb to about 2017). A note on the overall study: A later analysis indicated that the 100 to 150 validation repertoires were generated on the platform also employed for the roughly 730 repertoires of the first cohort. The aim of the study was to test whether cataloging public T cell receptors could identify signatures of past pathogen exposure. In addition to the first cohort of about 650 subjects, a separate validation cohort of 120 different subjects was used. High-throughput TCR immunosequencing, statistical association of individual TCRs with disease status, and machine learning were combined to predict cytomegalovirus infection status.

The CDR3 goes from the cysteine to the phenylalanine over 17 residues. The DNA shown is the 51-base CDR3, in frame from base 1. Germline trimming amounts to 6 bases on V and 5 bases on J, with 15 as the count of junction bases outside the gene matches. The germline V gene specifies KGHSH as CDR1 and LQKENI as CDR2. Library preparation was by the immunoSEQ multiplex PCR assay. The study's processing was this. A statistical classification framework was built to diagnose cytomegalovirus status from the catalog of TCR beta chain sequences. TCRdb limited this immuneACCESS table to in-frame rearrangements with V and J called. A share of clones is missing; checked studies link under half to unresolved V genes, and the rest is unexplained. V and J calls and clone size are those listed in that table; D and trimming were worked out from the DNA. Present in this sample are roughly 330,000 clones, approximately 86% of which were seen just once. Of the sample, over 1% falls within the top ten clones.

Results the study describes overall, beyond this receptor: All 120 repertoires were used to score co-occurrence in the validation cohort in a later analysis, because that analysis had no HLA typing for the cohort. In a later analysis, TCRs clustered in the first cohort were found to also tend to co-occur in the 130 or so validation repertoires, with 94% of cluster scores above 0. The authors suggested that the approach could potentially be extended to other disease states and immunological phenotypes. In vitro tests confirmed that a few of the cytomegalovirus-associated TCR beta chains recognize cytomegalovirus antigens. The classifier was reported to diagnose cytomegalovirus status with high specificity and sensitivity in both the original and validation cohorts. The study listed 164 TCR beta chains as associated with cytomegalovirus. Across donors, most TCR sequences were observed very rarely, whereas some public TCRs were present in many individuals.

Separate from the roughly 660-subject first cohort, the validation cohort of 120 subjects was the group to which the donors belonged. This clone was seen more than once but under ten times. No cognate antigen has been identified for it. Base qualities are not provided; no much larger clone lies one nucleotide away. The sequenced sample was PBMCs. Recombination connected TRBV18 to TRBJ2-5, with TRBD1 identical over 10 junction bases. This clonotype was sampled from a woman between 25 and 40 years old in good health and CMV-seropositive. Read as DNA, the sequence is TGTGCCAGCTCTGCCGGGACAGGGGACCCCTGGGCGGAGACCCAGTACTTC. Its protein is CASSAGTGDPWAETQYF.